This T cell receptor (beta chain) was profiled in a study of T cell repertoires in cytomegalovirus infection. As for the study in general: Alongside well-studied HLA-B-restricted CMV epitopes, recently identified HLA-C-restricted CMV epitopes were also used.

TCRdb passed the reads through MiXCR, listing each CDR3 protein once. The sample lists 200,000 or so distinct CDR3 sequences, 35% to 45% seen once, with over 45% in the top ten. This clonotype was seen only a few times. Its target is not known. Study-wide results and caveats: Based on cumulative public TCR beta family frequency, carriers of CMV plus the relevant HLA were identified.

CDR3 size: 15 residues. Trimming shortened V by 0 bases and J by 6 bases, and 11 bases separated the two germline ends. The rearrangement joins TRBV12-3 or TRBV12-4 to TRBJ2-2, with D possibly matching TRBD2 (5 bases). The specimen comprised CD8+ T cells from cultured PBMCs, sampled from culture after CMV antigen stimulation. This clonotype was obtained from a human donor in good health (CMV status not recorded). Some clones in this sample may be carry-over from other donors' samples. The CDR3 DNA reads as TGTGCCAGCAGTTTAGCGCGAGGGATCCCCGGGGAGCTGTTTTTT. This translates into CASSLARGIPGELFF.